The 10 T cell receptor beta chains in this list originate from one sample, sequenced in a study of T cell responses to AZD1222 COVID-19 vaccine. Clones were sequenced by immunoSEQ multiplex PCR, and TCRdb holds only the in-frame ones, with some missing. The data contain 170,000 or so clones, 87% of them seen just once; the ten biggest clones take up 2.6%. Material: peripheral blood, obtained on day 0 of AZD1222 vaccination. These receptors all come from an adult in good health.

A single count supports this clone. V usage is TRBV6-5 and J usage is TRBJ1-1, with 8 bases fitting TRBD1. The CDR3 sequence is 14 residues long. The germline V gene has CDR1 MNHEY and CDR2 SVGAGI. V gave up 6 bases and J gave up 11 bases; unmatched junction bases: 14. The CDR3 sequence is CASRPYQDRARAFF. CDR3 nucleotides: TGTGCCAGCAGGCCTTATCAGGACAGGGCTAGGGCTTTCTTT.

The rearrangement links TRBV7-9 to TRBJ1-4; the D gene is possibly TRBD1 (5 bases). V was trimmed by 3 bases and J by 8 bases, leaving 16 bases between them. Germline V CDR1 and CDR2: SEHNR, FQNEAQ (reference sequence). CDR3 size: 15 residues. The CDR3 nucleotides are TGTGCCAGCAGCTTTGTATCTCAGGGCTTAGAAAAACTGTTTTTT. It encodes CASSFVSQGLEKLFF.

The chain carries TRBV19 and TRBJ2-7, with D perhaps matching TRBD1 or TRBD2 (6 bases each). V was trimmed by 3 bases and J by 3 bases, leaving 15 bases between them. The CDR3 extends over 15 amino acids. Per the germline V gene, CDR1 is LNHDA and CDR2 is SQIVND (reference sequence). The CDR3 region has the DNA TGTGCCAGTAGTATGGGGGCGGGAACCATCTACGAGCAGTACTTC. This sequence encodes CASSMGAGTIYEQYF.

This chain uses TRBV29-1 with TRBJ1-4, with D possibly TRBD1 on 6 matching bases. The CDR3 has 13 residues. The V end lost 4 bases, the J end lost 8 bases, and 14 bases lay between the germline ends. CDR1 and CDR2 (germline): SQVTM, ANQGSEA. The CDR3 nucleotides are TGCAGCGTTGGTGGCAGGGGATCGGAAAAACTGTTTTTT. Translated: CSVGGRGSEKLFF.

This clone occurred a few times. The rearrangement joins TRBV10-1 to TRBJ1-1; D is undetermined. CDR1 is WNHNN, CDR2 SYGVQD, per germline (reference sequence). This CDR3 has 15 amino acids. Trimming stripped 3 bases from V and 3 bases from J, with 14 bases between. The CDR3 DNA follows: TGCGCCAGCAGTGACCTAGCGGGAGGTTACACTGAAGCTTTCTTT. Protein sequence: CASSDLAGGYTEAFF.

This clone has just a few counts. This sequence joins TRBV5-1 and TRBJ1-1; D ambiguous. Germline V gene sequence: CDR1 SGHRS, CDR2 YFSETQ. With 6 bases removed from V and 3 bases from J, the gap between germline ends came to 12 bases. The CDR3 contains 13 residues. The CDR3 nucleotides are TGCGCCAGCACCACACCTCCGGACACTGAAGCTTTCTTT. It codes for CASTTPPDTEAFF.

This chain links TRBV7-7 with TRBJ1-1; the D gene is possibly TRBD1 (5 bases). CDR1 and CDR2 (germline): SSHAT, FNYEAQ (reference sequence). This CDR3 comprises 12 residues. V lost 11 bases to trimming and J lost 4 bases, with 14 bases between them. The CDR3 loop is CAGRRGRTEAFF. For the CDR3, the DNA is TGTGCCGGTAGGCGGGGCCGCACTGAAGCTTTCTTT.

The V call is TRBV7-2, the J call TRBJ2-2; TRBD1 is a possible D gene (6 bases). The CDR3 contains 15 residues. Germline V gene data show CDR1 as SGHTA and CDR2 as FQGNSA. Trimming pared 5 bases from V and 5 bases from J, leaving 15 bases between. The CDR3 region is CASSPEGDWTGELFF. In nucleotides, the CDR3 is TGTGCCAGCAGCCCCGAGGGGGATTGGACCGGGGAGCTGTTTTTT.

The gene calls are TRBV29-1 and TRBJ1-1, with D uncertain. V gave up 7 bases and J gave up 7 bases, with 13 bases separating them. Germline lookup yields CDR1 SQVTM and CDR2 ANQGSEA. CDR3 length: 11 residues. CDR3 sequence (DNA): TGCAGCGCTAGGGAGGACGGTGAAGCTTTCTTT. It encodes CSAREDGEAFF.

The genes are TRBV27 and TRBJ2-7; D gene uncertain. The CDR3 loop spans 13 amino acids. Germline values: CDR1 MNHEY, CDR2 SMNVEV (reference sequence). V lost 5 bases to trimming and J lost 2 bases, with 10 bases between them. In DNA, the CDR3 is TGTGCCAGCAGTCTATTCAAAGCCTACGAGCAGTACTTC. Its translation: CASSLFKAYEQYF.